This T cell receptor beta chain was obtained from a study of T-cell memory formation after mild COVID-19. Trimming removed 4 bases at V and 2 bases at J, with 7 bases between. Germline V gene data show CDR1 as MNHEY and CDR2 as SVGEGT. CDR3 length: 13 amino acids. Barcoded TCR alpha and TCR beta cDNA libraries with UMIs came from 5'RACE using constant-segment primers. Via MiXCR, TCRdb re-called the 5' RACE reads, giving one row per CDR3 protein. Of under 150,000 distinct CDR3 sequences listed, 22% are singletons. This clonotype was recorded a few times. The receptor comes from a man aged 18 to 29 who had mild COVID-19 (a few samples of this study predate the infection). Cell type and time point are not known. Sequenced material: PBMCs or a T cell subset sorted from them (not recorded which). The chain has TRBV6-2 or TRBV6-3 and TRBJ2-3; D unresolved. DNA for the CDR3: TGTGCCAGCAGTTCTAGTCCCACAGATACGCAGTATTTT. Protein product: CASSSSPTDTQYF.